The 10 T cell receptor beta chains in this list originate from one sample, sequenced in a study of blood T cell repertoires in COVID-19. TCRdb's table, derived via immunoSEQ multiplex PCR, lists solely in-frame clones and lacks some. The sample comprises a few hundred thousand clones, about 82% of which are singletons, and roughly 12% rests with the top ten. The sample taken for sequencing was peripheral blood. These receptors were collected from a man at least 80 years old with acute or convalescent COVID-19.

J is TRBJ1-1 and V is TRBV19; TRBD1 matches at 10 bases. Germline-derived CDR1 and CDR2 are LNHDA and SQIVND (reference sequence). The V gene end was trimmed by 6 bases and the J gene end by 1 base; junction bases not matched to a gene: 2. This CDR3 spans 14 amino acids. The CDR3 spells CASRRDRGNTEAFF. CDR3 in DNA: TGTGCCAGTAGACGGGACAGGGGGAACACTGAAGCTTTCTTT.

The rearrangement uses TRBV13 and TRBJ1-1; maybe TRBD1 (5 bases). Germline V lookup: CDR1 PRHDT, CDR2 FYEKMQ (reference sequence). V was cut by 4 bases and J by 0 bases, with 12 bases left in between. The length of the CDR3 is 15 residues. The CDR3 spells CASSSLGGMNTEAFF. CDR3 sequence (DNA): TGTGCCAGCAGCTCTTTGGGGGGGATGAACACTGAAGCTTTCTTT. The full variable domain, completed using reference TRBV13 and TRBJ1-1, is AAGVIQSPRHLIKEKRETATLKCYPIPRHDTVYWYQQGPGQDPQFLISFYEKMQSDKGSIPDRFSAQQFSDYHSELNMSSLELGDSALYFCASSSLGGMNTEAFFGQGTRLTVV.

This clone was seen only a few times. This chain links TRBV27 with TRBJ1-1; TRBD1 aligns across 7 bases. CDR3 length: 13 residues. With 4 bases clipped from V and 6 bases from J, the junction kept 5 bases outside the gene matches. Germline assignment: CDR1 MNHEY and CDR2 SMNVEV (reference sequence). CDR3 loop: CASSSMTGSEAFF. CDR3 bases: TGTGCCAGCAGTTCGATGACAGGGTCTGAAGCTTTCTTT.

This clone was detected only once. The chain combines TRBV5-1 with TRBJ2-3, with D possibly matching TRBD1 (6 bases). V was pared by 0 bases and J by 3 bases, with 11 bases between. The CDR3 runs 15 residues. CDR1 and CDR2 (germline): SGHRS, YFSETQ. The CDR3 here is CASSLEDRKTDTQYF. CDR3 in DNA: TGCGCCAGCAGCTTGGAGGACAGAAAGACAGATACGCAGTATTTT.

This rearrangement joins TRBV27 to TRBJ1-3; TRBD1 aligns across 9 bases. The CDR3 contains 15 residues. Germline lookup yields CDR1 MNHEY and CDR2 SMNVEV (reference sequence). J lost 3 bases, V lost 6 bases, and 6 bases had no gene match. CDR3: CASRKTGGVGNTIYF. DNA of the CDR3: TGTGCCAGCAGAAAAACAGGGGGCGTTGGAAACACCATATATTTT.

Here the CDR3 reads CATRTGSNQPQHF. CDR3 coding DNA: TGTGCCACCAGGACAGGCTCGAATCAGCCCCAGCATTTT. The chain carries TRBV10-3 and TRBJ1-5; TRBD1 matches at 7 bases. This CDR3 has 13 residues. The V gene end was trimmed by 10 bases and the J gene end by 4 bases; junction bases not matched to a gene: 7. The germline CDR1 and CDR2 sequences are ENHRY and SYGVKD.

J is TRBJ2-6 and V is TRBV6-1; TRBD1 might be the D (6 bases). This CDR3 has 18 residues. V lost 3 bases, J lost 4 bases, and 19 bases lay in between. CDR1 is MNHNS and CDR2 is SASEGT in the germline V gene. For the CDR3, the DNA is TGTGCCAGCAGTGAGGTCAGGGGAGCCCTACGGGGGGCCAACGTCCTGACTTTC. Its protein is CASSEVRGALRGANVLTF.

The chain recombines TRBV14 with TRBJ1-2; no clear D gene. Germline loops: CDR1 SGHDN, CDR2 FVKESK. V was shortened by 1 base and J by 7 bases, with 7 bases between the two germline ends. CDR3 length equals 12 residues. DNA for the CDR3: TGTGCCAGCAGCCAAGCCCAGATTGGCTACACCTTC. This encodes CASSQAQIGYTF.

This clone was seen only once. V usage is TRBV15 and J usage is TRBJ2-7; no reliable D call. The length of the CDR3 is 12 residues. Trimming removed 1 base at V and 5 bases at J, with 6 bases between. In germline, CDR1 is LNHNV, CDR2 YYDKDF (reference sequence). CDR3: CATSRVGDEQYF. The CDR3 DNA sequence: TGTGCCACCAGCAGAGTGGGCGACGAGCAGTACTTC. The variable domain in full, with the rest retrieved from reference TRBV15 and TRBJ2-7, is DAMVIQNPRYQVTQFGKPVTLSCSQTLNHNVMYWYQQKSSQAPKLLFHYYDKDFNNEADTPDNFQSRRPNTSFCFLDIRSPGLGDTAMYLCATSRVGDEQYFGPGTRLTVT.

V gene TRBV19 combines with J gene TRBJ1-1; D is unresolved. The V gene's germline CDR1 is LNHDA and CDR2 SQIVND (reference sequence). Trimming took off 1 base at V and 0 bases at J, with 12 bases between the two ends. The CDR3 runs to 16 residues. The CDR3 spells CASSIASRMMNTEAFF. DNA for the CDR3: TGTGCCAGTAGTATAGCCTCCAGAATGATGAACACTGAAGCTTTCTTT.